This T cell receptor (beta chain) comes out of a study of T cell repertoires in cytomegalovirus infection (dated by TCRdb to the late 2010s). Looking at the study overall: The peptide stimulations were aimed at well-studied HLA-B-restricted epitopes as well as recently identified HLA-C-restricted CMV epitopes, whose presentation resists viral immunomodulation. Because public TCR beta signatures pointed to carriage of CMV infection together with the matching HLA type, the HLA type of each donor mattered for the analysis.

This clonotype was observed at least ten times. Its target antigen remains unknown. There are no base qualities to consult, and no much larger clone falls within one base. CDR1 SGHTA and CDR2 FQGNSA are derived from the germline V gene. V and J lose 5 bases and 8 bases, and a span of 15 bases separates them. There are 14 amino acids in the CDR3, from cysteine to phenylalanine inclusive. The entry retains the CDR3 DNA only, 42 bases that are in frame from base 1. The treatment or condition label, as the study defines it: in vitro stimulation with specific CMV peptide epitopes to enrich CMV-specific T cells. TCRdb shows the sequencer as Illumina HiSeq 1500. Using fastp at Q25 and MiXCR, TCRdb reprocessed the public reads and kept productive beta chains. CDR3 protein duplicates are merged, each entry listing the most common genes and DNA. The table for this sample lists fewer than 1,000,000 distinct CDR3 sequences; 25% to 40% of them were counted only once. The top ten hold roughly 12% of the sample.

Results and caveats for the whole study, not just this receptor: Cumulative frequency of public TCR beta family members discriminated carriers of CMV infection plus the relevant HLA type in this cohort and an independent approximately 370-donor cohort. The ex vivo response was dominated by HLA-C-restricted CMV-specific TCR beta clonotypes, which also provided the single most frequent clonotype in two of eight donors.

The sample here was cultured CD8+ T cells from PBMCs, taken from culture after CMV antigen stimulation. The sequence is built from TRBV7-2 and TRBJ1-4, with an unclear D gene assignment. This receptor was identified in a human donor in good health (CMV status not recorded). Some clones in this sample may be carry-over from other donors' samples. CDR3 loop: CASSPPSRGEKLFF. At the DNA level, the sequence is TGTGCCAGCAGCCCCCCGAGTCGGGGAGAAAAACTGTTTTTT.